This T cell receptor beta chain was sequenced for a study of regulatory T cells in long-lasting Graves disease. Study outcomes and limitations: Exclusively peripheral blood, rather than thyroid tissue, was studied.

Time point defined: persistent/refractory GD, antithyroid drugs over 5 years with positive TRAb. From RNA extracted from PBMCs, the TCR library was made. Patients came through an endocrinology department, and that department was in Xi'an, China. Combining iRepertoire HTBI primers with Arm-PCR of CDR3 regions, the authors built TCR beta libraries. Per the original data handling: The samples included roughly 62 TRBV and approximately 15 TRBJ segments. Each CDR3 protein gets one entry after TCRdb re-called the multiplex PCR reads with MiXCR. The V and J calls and clone size are TCRdb's, not the authors'. This table has roughly 700,000 distinct CDR3 sequences, around 30% appearing once. This clonotype was observed a single time. The antigen is unknown. Trimming took 0 bases from V and 6 from J; bases not matched to a gene: 6. The germline V gene has CDR1 SQVTM and CDR2 ANQGSEA. The CDR3 loop spans 15 amino acids.

J is TRBJ1-4 and V is TRBV29-1; 8 bases map to TRBD1. The sequences come from peripheral blood mononuclear cells (PBMCs), collected when the disease was refractory, from a patient treated with antithyroid drugs. The TCR was taken from a female donor with Graves disease. CDR3 coding DNA: TGCAGCGTTGAAGAGAGACAGGGGATGGATGAAAAACTGTTTTTT. Its translation: CSVEERQGMDEKLFF.